A selection of T cell receptor beta chains follows, all from one sample in a study of T cells in Graves' hyperthyroidism and ophthalmopathy. TCRdb redid the calling of the multiplex PCR reads with MiXCR, one entry per CDR3 protein. Of hundreds of thousands of distinct CDR3 sequences in the sample, around 15% are singletons; the top ten hold about a tenth. The sequenced sample was blood. The receptor set was obtained from a woman aged 18-35 years with Graves' hyperthyroidism. CDR3s include the opening cysteine and the closing phenylalanine or tryptophan.

V gene	CDR3 protein
TRBV4-1	CASSLSSRPSYEQYF
TRBV12-3/TRBV12-4	CASSPPGLPLYNEQFF
TRBV28	CASSPRLAGLNNEQFF
TRBV29-1	CSVAVWTGLSYEQYF
TRBV20-1	CSARVIGGSYEQYF
TRBV5-5	CASSLPAWSTDTQYF
TRBV6-1	CASRRDRGGRQETQYF
TRBV28	CASTRDSGLTYEQYF
TRBV11-2	CASSLVMSTLAGNEQFF
TRBV11-2	CASSLGQGYYEQYF
TRBV30	CAWSDREENTEAFF
TRBV7-3	CASEVGSGTGELFF
TRBV20-1	CSTPTGRGDNEQFF
TRBV20-1	CSARENRVSNQPQHF
TRBV6-1	CASSGGRPPNTEAFF
TRBV11-2	CASSLALLAGGSGANVLTF
TRBV29-1	CSGLWTLGHNEQFF
TRBV20-1	CSASSPVEQFF
TRBV30	CAWSAGTTYNEQFF
TRBV11-2	CASSLIFASGTSTDTQYF
TRBV6-1	CAGRGFSGAGELFF
TRBV20-1	CSARGGLRVGGNEQFF
TRBV6-2/TRBV6-3	CASSSGTSARVDIQYF
TRBV12-3/TRBV12-4	CASTSDSRVGQETQYF
TRBV13	CASSSVPGQGPGYTF
TRBV2	CASRGEGTTNNSPLHF
TRBV7-2	CASSSNRDSYEQYF
TRBV25-1	CASSDLQGRGTYNEQFF
TRBV5-5	CASRPGSSRNTEAFF
TRBV18	CASSALREGNEQFF
TRBV20-1	CSAPHSGRVYEQYF
TRBV7-2	CASSSRRGEPQHF
TRBV2	CASKSGGTEAFF
TRBV5-1	CASSRAGDAGEQYF
TRBV7-2	CASTSFLLRGLGRDTQYF
TRBV7-3	CASSLAGGSQTQYF
TRBV11-3	CASSLEFRGSVNEKLFF
TRBV5-1	CASSFGTEIRRKLFF
TRBV6-2/TRBV6-3	CASSSARTGWSGELFF
TRBV18	CASSPRQHWALHF
TRBV29-1	CSVEVQPGLRNQPQHF
TRBV5-6	CASSFGTVRETQYF
TRBV27	CASMGLEADTQYF
TRBV4-2	CASSKGGAGGVDTQYF
TRBV29-1	CSVSPFSGSSYEQYF
TRBV12-3/TRBV12-4	CASSPGGFSEAFF
TRBV7-9	CASSLSLASYERYF
TRBV12-3/TRBV12-4	CASTLVTGAGVREQFF
TRBV24-1	CATSDSTKLQPQHF